Listed below are T cell receptor beta chains from one sample, sequenced in a study of cytomegalovirus exposure and HLA in healthy donors. Some clones are missing from TCRdb's copy, which holds only in-frame ones; the method was immunoSEQ multiplex PCR. This table holds 200,000 to 250,000 clones, approximately 82% found once. What was sequenced was PBMCs. The receptors shown here come from a man younger than 30 in good health and CMV-seronegative. CDR3s include the opening cysteine and the closing phenylalanine or tryptophan. Each record gives: J gene, D gene, V gene, clone size, CDR3 DNA, CDR3 protein. A D gene is named only where the DNA matches it firmly. The size entry is marked missing in some rows and otherwise reads once, few, many or a size class.

TRBJ1-4	TRBD1	TRBV2	NA	TGTGCCAGCAGGCGCCGGGACAGGGTTAATGAAAAACTGTTTTTT	CASRRRDRVNEKLFF
TRBJ2-3	TRBD1	TRBV29-1	NA	TGCAGCGCGGGGACAGGGGGCATCGCGGATACGCAGTATTTT	CSAGTGGIADTQYF
TRBJ2-7	NA	TRBV2	NA	TGTGCCAGCAGTGATCAATACGAGCAGTACTTC	CASSDQYEQYF
TRBJ1-4	TRBD1	TRBV23-1	once	TGCGCCAGCAGTCAATCGCACGAGGGACAGGGGGTAGAGGAGAATGAAAAACTGTTTTTT	CASSQSHEGQGVEENEKLFF
TRBJ2-7	NA	TRBV30	few	TGTGCCTGGGCAGGGGTTACCTCTCAGCAGTACTTC	CAWAGVTSQQYF
TRBJ1-5	NA	TRBV2	NA	TGTGCCAGCAGAGTTACACCTAGCAATCAGCCCCAGCATTTT	CASRVTPSNQPQHF
TRBJ2-4	TRBD1	TRBV28	NA	TGTGCCAGCAGACCATACAGGGGACGGAACATTCAGTACTTC	CASRPYRGRNIQYF
TRBJ1-2	TRBD1	TRBV19	NA	TGTGCCAGTTCTAGCAGGGGGCGACCTTCTAACTATGGCTACACCTTC	CASSSRGRPSNYGYTF
TRBJ2-3	TRBD1	TRBV7-9	NA	TGTGCCAGCAGCCCCCGACAGGGATTCACAGATACGCAGTATTTT	CASSPRQGFTDTQYF
TRBJ2-7	TRBD1	TRBV19	NA	TGTGCCACCCAGAGGTTTGGGACAGGGGGCAACGAGCAGTACTTC	CATQRFGTGGNEQYF
TRBJ1-2	TRBD1	TRBV5-1	NA	TGCGCCAGCAGCCCCCAACAGGGGAACTATGGCTACACCTTC	CASSPQQGNYGYTF
TRBJ2-6	NA	TRBV2	NA	TGTGCCAGCAGTGGAAGGGGCATCGTTCCCTCTGGGGCCAACGTCCTGACTTTC	CASSGRGIVPSGANVLTF
TRBJ1-2	TRBD1	TRBV5-6	once	TGTGCCAGCAGCCGGGACAGGGGGCCGTTGGGCTACACCTTC	CASSRDRGPLGYTF
TRBJ1-3	NA	TRBV6-5	few	TGTGCCAGCAGTTACTCTGAGGGATTCTCTGGAAACACCATATATTTT	CASSYSEGFSGNTIYF
TRBJ1-2	TRBD1	TRBV6-5	once	TGTGCCAGCAGTCCGGACAGGGGGAACTATGGCTACACCTTC	CASSPDRGNYGYTF
TRBJ2-7	NA	TRBV6-1	NA	TGTGCCAGCAAAAAGGGGCCGCTCTACGAGCAGTACTTC	CASKKGPLYEQYF